These 7 T cell receptor beta chains were all obtained from the same sample, sequenced in a study of T-cell memory formation after mild COVID-19. TCRdb called the 5' RACE reads again in MiXCR, with one record for every CDR3 protein. The sample records 35,000 to 50,000 distinct CDR3 sequences, 6.1% being singletons. The sample taken for sequencing was PBMCs or a T cell subset sorted from them (not recorded which). These receptors came from an adult who had mild COVID-19 (a few samples of this study predate the infection). Cell type and time point are not known.

This clonotype was observed a handful of times. The rearrangement links TRBV4-1 to TRBJ2-7; D is tentatively TRBD1 or TRBD2 (7 bases each). From germline, CDR1 is MGHRA and CDR2 YSYEKL. The CDR3 length is 16 residues. V dropped 4 bases and J dropped 3 bases, with 19 bases sitting between them. CDR3 residues: CASSLLGGTEFYEQYF. CDR3 in DNA: TGCGCCAGCAGCCTACTGGGGGGGACAGAGTTCTACGAGCAGTACTTC.

In its sample, this clonotype was seen many times. The V call is TRBV18, the J call TRBJ1-3; D is unresolved. CDR1 KGHSH and CDR2 LQKENI come from the germline V gene. V lost 8 bases to trimming and J lost 0 bases, with 11 bases between them. This CDR3 contains 14 residues. Written as DNA, the CDR3 is TGTGCCAGCAGGGCCCCAAGCTCTGGAAACACCATATATTTT. Protein product: CASRAPSSGNTIYF.

The chain employs TRBV20-1 and TRBJ1-6; D is ambiguous. The CDR3 covers 14 residues. Germline-derived CDR1 and CDR2 are DFQATT and SNEGSKA (reference sequence). V lost 1 base, J lost 6 bases, and 10 bases lay in between. The CDR3 nucleotides are TGCAGTGCTAGAGGGGTCTTGCTTAATTCACCCCTCCACTTT. Translated: CSARGVLLNSPLHF.

The chain joins TRBV12-3 or TRBV12-4 to TRBJ2-3, with TRBD1 matching over 9 bases. This CDR3 is built from 14 residues. V lost 6 bases and J lost 3; bases outside the gene matches: 4. The CDR3 region is CASRKDRGTDTQYF. In DNA, the CDR3 is TGTGCCAGCAGGAAAGACAGGGGGACAGATACGCAGTATTTT.

The chain couples TRBV30 to TRBJ2-1; D unresolved. The germline V and J ends were trimmed by 1 base and 3 bases, with 1 base remaining between them. The germline V gene encodes CDR1 GTSNPN and CDR2 SVGIG (reference sequence). This CDR3 comprises 11 residues. The CDR3 loop reads CAWSDYNEQFF. CDR3 sequence (DNA): TGTGCCTGGAGTGACTACAATGAGCAGTTCTTC. Looking up the rest from reference TRBV30 and TRBJ2-1 gives the full variable domain: SQTIHQWPATLVQPVGSPLSLECTVEGTSNPNLYWYRQAAGRGLQLLFYSVGIGQISSEVPQNLSASRPQDRQFILSSKKLLLSDSGFYLCAWSDYNEQFFGPGTRLTVL.

This clonotype was found many times. The chain couples TRBV6-1 to TRBJ2-1; 7 nucleotides match TRBD1. The CDR3 sequence is 14 residues long. Germline V gives CDR1 MNHNS, CDR2 SASEGT. Trimming at V came to 6 bases and at J to 2 bases, leaving 4 bases not matched to a gene. DNA of the CDR3: TGTGCCAGCAGGACAGGGAGTACCTACAATGAGCAGTTCTTC. It yields the protein CASRTGSTYNEQFF.

This clonotype was observed at least ten times. This CDR3 reads CASSLAPASGGASTDTQYF. The CDR3 bases are TGCGCCAGCAGCTTGGCCCCGGCTAGCGGGGGGGCTAGCACAGATACGCAGTATTTT. This chain joins TRBV5-1 and TRBJ2-3, with 12 positions matching TRBD2. With V trimmed by 0 bases and J by 0 bases, 8 bases remained unmatched. Germline V gene lookup returns CDR1 SGHRS and CDR2 YFSETQ. The CDR3 totals 19 residues.